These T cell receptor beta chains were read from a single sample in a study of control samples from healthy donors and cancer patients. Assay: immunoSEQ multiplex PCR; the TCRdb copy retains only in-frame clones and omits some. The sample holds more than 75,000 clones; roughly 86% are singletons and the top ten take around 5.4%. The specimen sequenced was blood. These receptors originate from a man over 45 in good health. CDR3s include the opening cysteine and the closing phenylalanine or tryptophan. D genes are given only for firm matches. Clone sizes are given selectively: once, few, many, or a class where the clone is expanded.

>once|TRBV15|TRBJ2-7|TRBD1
CATSRGQGNYEQYF
TGTGCCACCAGCAGGGGACAGGGAAACTACGAGCAGTACTTC
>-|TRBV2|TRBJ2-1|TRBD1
CASSGDSQDYNEQFF
TGTGCCAGCAGTGGGGACAGCCAGGACTACAATGAGCAGTTCTTC
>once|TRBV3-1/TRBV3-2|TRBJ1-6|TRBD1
CASSQARGGSPLHF
TGTGCCAGCAGCCAAGCCAGGGGGGGGTCACCCCTCCACTTT
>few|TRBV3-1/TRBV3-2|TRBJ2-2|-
CASSFGAGPRGTGELFF
TGTGCCAGCAGCTTCGGAGCCGGGCCACGAGGCACCGGGGAGCTGTTTTTT
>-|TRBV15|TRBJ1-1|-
CATSREPGMNTEAFF
TGTGCCACCAGCAGAGAGCCGGGTATGAACACTGAAGCTTTCTTT
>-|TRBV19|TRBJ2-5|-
CASSIGHSQETQYF
TGTGCCAGTAGTATAGGACACAGTCAAGAGACCCAGTACTTC
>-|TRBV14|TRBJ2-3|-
CASSQDRRQSPRDTQYF
TGTGCCAGCAGCCAAGATCGGCGACAGTCGCCCCGAGATACGCAGTATTTT
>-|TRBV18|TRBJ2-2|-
CASSLGTTNTGELFF
TGTGCCAGCTCACTCGGGACAACGAACACCGGGGAGCTGTTTTTT
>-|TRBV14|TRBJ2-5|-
CASSQGYLTIQETQYF
TGTGCCAGCAGCCAAGGTTACTTAACCATCCAAGAGACCCAGTACTTC
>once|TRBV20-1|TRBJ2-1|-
CSATGYNEQFF
TGCAGTGCTACAGGGTACAATGAGCAGTTCTTC
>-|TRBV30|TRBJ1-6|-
CAWSGERTSTFNSPLHF
TGTGCCTGGAGTGGGGAGCGAACATCAACCTTTAATTCACCCCTCCACTTT
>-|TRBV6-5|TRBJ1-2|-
CASRPTGPHGYTF
TGTGCCAGCCGGCCTACAGGGCCCCATGGCTACACCTTC
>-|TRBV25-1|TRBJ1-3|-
CATGSGNTIYF
TGTGCCACTGGGTCGGGAAACACCATATATTTT
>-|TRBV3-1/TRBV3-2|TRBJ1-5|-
CASSLTVSNQPQHF
TGTGCCAGCAGCCTGACAGTTAGCAATCAGCCCCAGCATTTT
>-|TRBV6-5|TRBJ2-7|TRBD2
CASRLSGGLHYEQYF
TGTGCCAGCAGGCTTAGCGGGGGGCTGCACTACGAGCAGTACTTC
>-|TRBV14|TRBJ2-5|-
CASSRLSLDSVQETQYF
TGTGCCAGCAGCCGATTAAGTTTAGACAGCGTTCAAGAGACCCAGTACTTC
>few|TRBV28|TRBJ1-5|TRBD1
CASSLTGNNQPQHF
TGTGCCAGCAGTTTGACAGGGAACAATCAGCCCCAGCATTTT
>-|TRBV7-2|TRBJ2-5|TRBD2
CASSLGTSGGLGQTQYF
TGTGCCAGCAGCCTAGGGACTAGCGGGGGGCTAGGACAGACCCAGTACTTC
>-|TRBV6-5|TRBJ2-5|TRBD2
CASSYLAGAQETQYF
TGTGCCAGCAGTTACTTAGCGGGGGCTCAAGAGACCCAGTACTTC
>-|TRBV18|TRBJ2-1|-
CASSSRTVGNEQFF
TGTGCCAGCTCTTCTCGGACCGTCGGGAATGAGCAGTTCTTC
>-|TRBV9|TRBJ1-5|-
CASSVDWGGQPQHF
TGTGCCAGCAGCGTAGATTGGGGTGGACAGCCCCAGCATTTT
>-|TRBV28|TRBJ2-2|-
CASRPSGGRTGELFF
TGTGCCAGCAGACCTTCGGGGGGCCGAACCGGGGAGCTGTTTTTT
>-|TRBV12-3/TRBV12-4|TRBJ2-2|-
CASSLQITGELFF
TGTGCCAGCAGCTTACAGATCACCGGGGAGCTGTTTTTT
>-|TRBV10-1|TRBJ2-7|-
CASSESGSSSYEQYF
TGCGCCAGCAGTGAGTCTGGCAGTTCCTCCTACGAGCAGTACTTC
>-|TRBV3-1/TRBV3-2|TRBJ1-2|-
CASSRRRIGDNYGYTF
TGTGCCAGCAGCCGGAGGCGGATAGGGGACAACTATGGCTACACCTTC
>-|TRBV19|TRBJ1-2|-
CASKVGQTLSNYGYTF
TGTGCCAGTAAGGTCGGACAGACTCTTTCTAACTATGGCTACACCTTC
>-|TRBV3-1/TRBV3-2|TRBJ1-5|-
CASSQGNRNQPQHF
TGTGCCAGCAGCCAAGGGAACAGAAATCAGCCCCAGCATTTT
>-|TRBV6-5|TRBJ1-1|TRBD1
CASSHRDRNTEAFF
TGTGCCAGCAGTCACCGGGACAGGAACACTGAAGCTTTCTTT
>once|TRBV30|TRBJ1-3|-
CAQTARNTIYF
TGTGCCCAGACCGCACGAAACACCATATATTTT
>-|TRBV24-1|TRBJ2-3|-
CATSGYVGTDTQYF
TGTGCCACCAGTGGATATGTGGGCACAGATACGCAGTATTTT
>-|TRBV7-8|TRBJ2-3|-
CASSLGGTTDTQYF
TGTGCCAGCAGCTTAGGAGGCACCACAGATACGCAGTATTTT
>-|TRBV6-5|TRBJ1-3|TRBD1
CASSPTGAGNTIYF
TGTGCCAGCAGCCCCACAGGGGCTGGAAACACCATATATTTT
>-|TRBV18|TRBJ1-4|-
CASSLTATNEKLFF
TGTGCCAGCTCACTAACAGCAACTAATGAAAAACTGTTTTTT
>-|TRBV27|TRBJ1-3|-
CAGGSWGSLLWKHHIF
TGTGCCGGGGGGAGTTGGGGGTCTCTCCTCTGGAAACACCATATATTT
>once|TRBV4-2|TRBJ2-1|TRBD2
CASSLRPGASGGAEYNEQFF
TGTGCCAGCAGCCTACGTCCGGGGGCTAGCGGGGGGGCGGAATACAATGAGCAGTTCTTC
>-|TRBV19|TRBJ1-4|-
CASSIQQGMDNEKLFF
TGTGCCAGTAGTATTCAACAGGGTATGGATAATGAAAAACTGTTTTTT
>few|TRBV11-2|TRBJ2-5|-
CASSPGLQETQYF
TGTGCCAGCAGCCCGGGACTGCAAGAGACCCAGTACTTC
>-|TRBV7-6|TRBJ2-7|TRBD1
CASSPDRDHEQYF
TGTGCCAGCAGTCCCGACAGGGACCACGAGCAGTACTTC
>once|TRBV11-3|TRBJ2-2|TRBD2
CASSLSLAGTNTGELFF
TGTGCCAGCAGCTTGTCACTAGCGGGTACGAACACCGGGGAGCTGTTTTTT
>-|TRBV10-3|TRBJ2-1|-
CAISERGGAPRNEQFF
TGTGCCATCAGTGAGAGAGGGGGAGCTCCTAGGAATGAGCAGTTCTTC
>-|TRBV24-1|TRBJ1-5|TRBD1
CATSDGGQGIRPQHF
TGTGCCACCAGTGACGGAGGACAGGGTATCAGGCCCCAGCATTTT
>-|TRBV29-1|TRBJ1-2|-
CSVSSWDSNYGYTF
TGCAGCGTTAGTAGCTGGGACTCTAACTATGGCTACACCTTC
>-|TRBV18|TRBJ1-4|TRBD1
CASSPPWQGEEKLFF
TGTGCCAGCTCACCACCTTGGCAGGGGGAGGAAAAACTGTTTTTT
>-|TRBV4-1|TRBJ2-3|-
CASSTGLTDTQYF
TGCGCCAGCAGCACAGGCCTCACAGATACGCAGTATTTT
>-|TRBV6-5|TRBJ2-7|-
CASSPWTASYEQYF
TGTGCCAGCAGTCCCTGGACGGCGTCCTACGAGCAGTACTTC
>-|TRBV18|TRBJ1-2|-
CASSPADRSYYGYTF
TGTGCCAGCTCACCGGCAGACAGGAGTTACTATGGCTACACCTTC